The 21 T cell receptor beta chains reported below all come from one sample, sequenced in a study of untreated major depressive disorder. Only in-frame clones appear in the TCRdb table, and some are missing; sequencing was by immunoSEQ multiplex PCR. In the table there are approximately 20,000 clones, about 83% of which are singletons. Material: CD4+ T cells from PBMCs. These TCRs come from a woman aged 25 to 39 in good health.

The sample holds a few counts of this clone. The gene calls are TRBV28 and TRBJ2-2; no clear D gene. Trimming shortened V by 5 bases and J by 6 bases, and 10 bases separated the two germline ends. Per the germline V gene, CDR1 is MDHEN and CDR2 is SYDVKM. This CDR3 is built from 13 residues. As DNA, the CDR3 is TGTGCCAGCAGTCTCCCCCTCGCCGGGGAGCTGTTTTTT. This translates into CASSLPLAGELFF.

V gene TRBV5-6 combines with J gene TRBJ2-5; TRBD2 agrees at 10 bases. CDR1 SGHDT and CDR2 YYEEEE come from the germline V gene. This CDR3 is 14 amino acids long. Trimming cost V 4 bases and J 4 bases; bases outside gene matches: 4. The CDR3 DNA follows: TGTGCCAGCAGCCTTTCTAGCGGGGGAGAGACCCAGTACTTC. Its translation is CASSLSSGGETQYF.

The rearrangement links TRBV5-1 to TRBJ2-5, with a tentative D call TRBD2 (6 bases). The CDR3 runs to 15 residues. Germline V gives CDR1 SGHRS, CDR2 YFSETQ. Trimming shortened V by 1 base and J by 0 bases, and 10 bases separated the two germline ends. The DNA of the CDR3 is TGCGCCAGCAGCTTGTCGGGGGTCTACCAAGAGACCCAGTACTTC. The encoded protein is CASSLSGVYQETQYF.

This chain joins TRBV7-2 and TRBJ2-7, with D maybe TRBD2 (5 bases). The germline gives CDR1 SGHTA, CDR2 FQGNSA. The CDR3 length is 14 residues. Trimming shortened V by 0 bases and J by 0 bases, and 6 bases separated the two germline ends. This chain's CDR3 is CASSLAEASYEQYF. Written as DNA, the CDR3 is TGTGCCAGCAGCTTAGCGGAGGCCTCCTACGAGCAGTACTTC.

The CDR3 spells CASSPGKNSPLHF. CDR3 sequence (DNA): TGTGCCAGCAGTCCTGGGAAGAATTCACCCCTCCACTTT. V usage is TRBV27 and J usage is TRBJ1-6; no definite D call. Germline CDR1 and CDR2: MNHEY and SMNVEV (reference sequence). Trimming cost V 5 bases and J 7 bases, with 9 bases left between them. The CDR3 runs 13 residues.

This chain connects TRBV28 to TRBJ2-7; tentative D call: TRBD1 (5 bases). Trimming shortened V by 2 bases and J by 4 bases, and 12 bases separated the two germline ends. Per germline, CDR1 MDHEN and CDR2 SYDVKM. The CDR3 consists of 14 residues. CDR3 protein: CASSLGRQPYEQYF. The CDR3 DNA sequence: TGTGCCAGCAGTTTAGGTCGACAGCCGTACGAGCAGTACTTC. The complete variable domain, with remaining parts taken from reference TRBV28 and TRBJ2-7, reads DVKVTQSSRYLVKRTGEKVFLECVQDMDHENMFWYRQDPGLGLRLIYFSYDVKMKEKGDIPEGYSVSREKKERFSLILESASTNQTSMYLCASSLGRQPYEQYFGPGTRLTVT.

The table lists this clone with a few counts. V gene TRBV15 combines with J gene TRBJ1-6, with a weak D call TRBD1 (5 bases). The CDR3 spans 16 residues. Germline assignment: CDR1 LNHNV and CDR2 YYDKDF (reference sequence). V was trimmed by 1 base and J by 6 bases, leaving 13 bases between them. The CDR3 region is CATSRGFGGVNSPLHF. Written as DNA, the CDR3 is TGTGCCACCAGCAGAGGGTTTGGGGGAGTTAATTCACCCCTCCACTTT.

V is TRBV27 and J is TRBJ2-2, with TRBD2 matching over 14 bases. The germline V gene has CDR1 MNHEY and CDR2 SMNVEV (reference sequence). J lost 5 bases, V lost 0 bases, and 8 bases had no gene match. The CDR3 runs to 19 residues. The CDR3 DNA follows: TGTGCCAGCAGTTTATCCCCTCCGACTAGCGGGAGGGGGACCGGGGAGCTGTTTTTT. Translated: CASSLSPPTSGRGTGELFF.

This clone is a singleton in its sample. The CDR3 loop is CASSLRRVAGDEQFF. For the CDR3, the DNA is TGTGCCAGCAGCTTAAGGAGGGTAGCGGGAGATGAGCAGTTCTTC. V is TRBV7-8 and J is TRBJ2-1, with 9 positions matching TRBD2. Germline V gene data show CDR1 as SGHVS and CDR2 as FQNEAQ. V shed 2 bases, J shed 8 bases, and the junction held 7 bases outside the gene matches. The CDR3 has 15 residues. The entire variable domain, with the rest obtained from reference TRBV7-8 and TRBJ2-1, is as follows: GAGVSQSPRYKVAKRGQDVALRCDPISGHVSLFWYQQALGQGPEFLTYFQNEAQLDKSGLPSDRFFAERPEGSVSTLKIQRTQQEDSAVYLCASSLRRVAGDEQFFGPGTRLTVL.

The CDR3: CASSIQLTVATNEKLFF. The CDR3 DNA reads as TGTGCCAGTAGTATCCAATTGACAGTCGCAACTAATGAAAAACTGTTTTTT. V is TRBV19 and J is TRBJ1-4; weak D call: TRBD1 (5 bases). CDR3 size: 17 residues. From germline, CDR1 is LNHDA and CDR2 SQIVND (reference sequence). V lost 3 bases and J 0 bases, leaving 14 bases between the germline ends.

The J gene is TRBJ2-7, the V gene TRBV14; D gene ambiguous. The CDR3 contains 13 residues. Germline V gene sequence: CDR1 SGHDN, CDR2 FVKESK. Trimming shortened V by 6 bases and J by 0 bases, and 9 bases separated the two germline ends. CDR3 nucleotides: TGTGCCAGCAGTCGAGACGGCTCCTACGAGCAGTACTTC. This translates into CASSRDGSYEQYF.

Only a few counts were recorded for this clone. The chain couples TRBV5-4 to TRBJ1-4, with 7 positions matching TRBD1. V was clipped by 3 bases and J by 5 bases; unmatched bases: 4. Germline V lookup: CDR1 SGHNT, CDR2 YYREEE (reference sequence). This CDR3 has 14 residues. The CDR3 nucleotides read TGTGCCAGCAGCTCGGACAGGAAGAATGAAAAACTGTTTTTT. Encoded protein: CASSSDRKNEKLFF.

The CDR3 bases are TGTGCCAGCAGCTCCCCTGGCCGGGGCTACGAGCAGTACTTC. The encoded protein is CASSSPGRGYEQYF. The rearrangement uses TRBV6-5 and TRBJ2-7; D is possibly TRBD2 (5 bases). Per the germline V gene, CDR1 is MNHEY and CDR2 is SVGAGI. The length of the CDR3 is 14 residues. Trimming stripped 6 bases from V and 3 bases from J, with 15 bases between.

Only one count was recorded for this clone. The DNA for the CDR3 is TGTGCCAGCAGGATCACAGGGGGTGAGACCCAGTACTTC. It encodes CASRITGGETQYF. V and J are TRBV6-5 and TRBJ2-5; TRBD1 aligns across 8 bases. The CDR3 loop spans 13 amino acids. CDR1 and CDR2 (germline): MNHEY, SVGAGI. After removal of 6 bases from V and 5 bases from J, the junction contained 5 bases not matched to a gene.

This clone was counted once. CDR3 residues: CASSGGALQETQYF. Here the CDR3 DNA reads TGCGCCAGCAGTGGGGGGGCCCTCCAAGAGACCCAGTACTTC. The chain couples TRBV5-1 to TRBJ2-5, with D maybe TRBD2 (7 bases). The germline V gene has CDR1 SGHRS and CDR2 YFSETQ. Trimming left V 5 bases short and J 1 base short, with 12 bases between. The CDR3 length is 14 residues.

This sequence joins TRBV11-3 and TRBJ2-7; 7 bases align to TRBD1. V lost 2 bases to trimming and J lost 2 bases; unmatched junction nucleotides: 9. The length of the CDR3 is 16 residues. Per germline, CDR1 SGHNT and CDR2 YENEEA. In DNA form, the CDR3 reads TGTGCCAGCAGCTTAATCCGACAGGGCAACCCCTACGAGCAGTACTTC. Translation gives CASSLIRQGNPYEQYF.

CDR3 DNA: TGTGCCACGGGAAGAGGTGGTGAAAAACTGTTTTTT. As protein: CATGRGGEKLFF. The J gene is TRBJ1-4, the V gene TRBV25-1; D unresolved. CDR3 length: 12 amino acids. CDR1 and CDR2 (germline): MGHDK, SYGVNS. Trimming pared 10 bases from V and 7 bases from J, leaving 13 bases between.

CDR3 DNA: TGTGCCTGGAGGGGGGGCTCACAAGAGACCCAGTACTTC. Translating it yields CAWRGGSQETQYF. The chain recombines TRBV30 with TRBJ2-5; D tentatively fits TRBD1 or TRBD2 (6 bases each). CDR1 is GTSNPN, CDR2 SVGIG, per germline (reference sequence). This CDR3 contains 13 residues. V gave up 3 bases and J gave up 2 bases, with 10 bases separating them.

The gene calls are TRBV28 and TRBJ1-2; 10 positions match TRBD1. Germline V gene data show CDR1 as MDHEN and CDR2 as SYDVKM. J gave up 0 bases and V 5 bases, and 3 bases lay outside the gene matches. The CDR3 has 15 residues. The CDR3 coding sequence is TGTGCCAGCAGTCCAGGACAGGGGGCTAACTATGGCTACACCTTC. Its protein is CASSPGQGANYGYTF.

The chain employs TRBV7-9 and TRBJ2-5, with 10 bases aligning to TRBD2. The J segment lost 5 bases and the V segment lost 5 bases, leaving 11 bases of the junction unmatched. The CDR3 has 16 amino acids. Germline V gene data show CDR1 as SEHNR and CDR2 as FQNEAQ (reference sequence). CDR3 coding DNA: TGTGCCAGCAGCCAAACCGGACTAGCGGAGGGGGAGACCCAGTACTTC. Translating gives CASSQTGLAEGETQYF. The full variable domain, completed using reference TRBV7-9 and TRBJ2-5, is DTGVSQNPRHKITKRGQNVTFRCDPISEHNRLYWYRQTLGQGPEFLTYFQNEAQLEKSRLLSDRFSAERPKGSFSTLEIQRTEQGDSAMYLCASSQTGLAEGETQYFGPGTRLLVL.

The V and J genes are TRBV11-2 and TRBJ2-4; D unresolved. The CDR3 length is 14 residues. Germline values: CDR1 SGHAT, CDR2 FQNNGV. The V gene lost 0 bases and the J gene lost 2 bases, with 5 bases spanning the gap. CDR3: CASSLDSSKNIQYF. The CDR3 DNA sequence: TGTGCCAGCAGCTTAGACAGCTCCAAAAACATTCAGTACTTC. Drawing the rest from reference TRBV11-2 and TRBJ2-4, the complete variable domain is EAGVAQSPRYKIIEKRQSVAFWCNPISGHATLYWYQQILGQGPKLLIQFQNNGVVDDSQLPKDRFSAERLKGVDSTLKIQPAKLEDSAVYLCASSLDSSKNIQYFGAGTRLSVL.